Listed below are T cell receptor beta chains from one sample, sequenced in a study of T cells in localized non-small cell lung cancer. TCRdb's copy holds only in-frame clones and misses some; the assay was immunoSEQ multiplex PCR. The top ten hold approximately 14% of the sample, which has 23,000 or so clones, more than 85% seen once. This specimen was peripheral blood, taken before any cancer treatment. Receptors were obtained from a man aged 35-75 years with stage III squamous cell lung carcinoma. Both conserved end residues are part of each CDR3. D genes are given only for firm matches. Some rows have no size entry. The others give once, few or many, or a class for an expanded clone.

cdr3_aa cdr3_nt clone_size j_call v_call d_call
CAWMSGNPPYEQYF TGTGCCTGGATGTCCGGGAACCCCCCCTACGAGCAGTACTTC NA TRBJ2-7 TRBV30 NA
CASSLAGQGYEQFF TGTGCCAGCAGCTTAGCTGGACAGGGGTATGAGCAGTTCTTC NA TRBJ2-1 TRBV7-2 TRBD1
CASSPTSGSIYNEQFF TGTGCCAGCAGCCCGACTAGCGGGAGTATCTACAATGAGCAGTTCTTC NA TRBJ2-1 TRBV28 TRBD2
CAWSPTTNYNEQFF TGTGCCTGGAGTCCTACGACAAACTACAATGAGCAGTTCTTC NA TRBJ2-1 TRBV30 NA
CASSEPGTFNTGELFF TGTGCCAGCAGTGAACCCGGGACATTTAACACCGGGGAGCTGTTTTTT NA TRBJ2-2 TRBV6-1 NA
CASSLGGSGANVLTF TGTGCCAGTAGCCTAGGGGGTTCTGGGGCCAACGTCCTGACTTTC NA TRBJ2-6 TRBV19 NA
CASTWSSGTGELFF TGTGCCAGCACGTGGAGTTCTGGCACCGGGGAGCTGTTTTTT NA TRBJ2-2 TRBV7-9 NA
CSVEDSRDYEQYF TGCAGCGTTGAAGATTCACGGGACTACGAGCAGTACTTC NA TRBJ2-7 TRBV29-1 NA
CASSEALGRNNEQFF TGTGCCAGCAGTGAAGCACTGGGACGCAACAATGAGCAGTTCTTC NA TRBJ2-1 TRBV6-1 NA
CASSKGNRLNTEAFF TGCGCCAGCTCTAAGGGGAACAGGTTGAACACTGAAGCTTTCTTT NA TRBJ1-1 TRBV4-3 NA
CARATGSANYGYTF TGTGCTCGCGCGACAGGCTCCGCTAACTATGGCTACACCTTC few TRBJ1-2 TRBV12-5 NA
CASSVDVFTGELFF TGTGCCAGCAGCGTAGACGTGTTCACCGGGGAGCTGTTTTTT once TRBJ2-2 TRBV9 NA
CASSSHRGPRVLAKNIQYF TGTGCCAGCAGTTCCCACAGGGGGCCTAGGGTTCTAGCCAAAAACATTCAGTACTTC once TRBJ2-4 TRBV6-7 TRBD1
CAISDRADGYTF TGTGCCATCAGCGACAGGGCTGACGGCTACACCTTC NA TRBJ1-2 TRBV10-3 TRBD1
CASSVSSGSNEQFF TGTGCCAGCAGCGTATCTAGCGGGAGTAATGAGCAGTTCTTC NA TRBJ2-1 TRBV9 TRBD2
CASSLVGTGADTQYF TGTGCCAGCAGCTTAGTAGGGACGGGGGCAGATACGCAGTATTTT once TRBJ2-3 TRBV7-9 NA